This note documents a single TCR beta chain sequence. In preparing the TRB cDNA libraries, 5' RACE with UMI labels was used. TCRdb reprocessed the 5' RACE reads, with one entry per CDR3 protein and no DNA. This sample's table reports about 5,200 distinct CDR3 sequences. The data belong to a study of CXCR3-negative and CXCR3-positive naive CD8 T cells. Material: naive CXCR3- CD8+ T cells from blood. The subset here: CD45RO-CCR7+CD27+CD95- naive CD8+ T cells lacking CXCR3 (TNR3-). This receptor was identified in a human donor in good health. Some clones in this sample may be carry-over from other donors' samples.

CDR3 residues: CASSAPGTSITDTQYF. The genes are TRBV14 and TRBJ2-3; absent DNA, TCRdb's TRBD2 call cannot be checked. Looked up from germline, CDR1 is SGHDN and CDR2 is FVKESK. This CDR3 spans 16 amino acids.